These T cell receptor beta chains were read from a single sample in a study of T cell responses to AZD1222 COVID-19 vaccine. Using immunoSEQ multiplex PCR, the repertoire was profiled, and TCRdb retains in-frame clones only, with some absent. The sample includes roughly 120,000 clones, roughly nine tenths of them seen just once. The specimen was peripheral blood, collected on day 0 of AZD1222 vaccination. These receptors were taken from an adult in good health. CDR3s include the opening cysteine and the closing phenylalanine or tryptophan. D genes are given only for firm matches. Size is omitted from some rows. Given values are once, few, many or a class for expanded clones.

j_call: TRBJ2-7; d_call: TRBD2; clone_size: .; v_call: TRBV6-5; cdr3_nt: TGTGCCAGCAGTTACCAGCGGGGTGCCTACGAGCAGTACTTC; cdr3_aa: CASSYQRGAYEQYF
j_call: TRBJ1-2; d_call: TRBD1; clone_size: few; v_call: TRBV7-9; cdr3_nt: TGTGCCAGCAGCCCGGGACAGAATGACTATGGCTACACCTTC; cdr3_aa: CASSPGQNDYGYTF
j_call: TRBJ2-3; d_call: .; clone_size: .; v_call: TRBV5-1; cdr3_nt: TGCGCCAGCAGCATAGCCGGGACCACGCCATCAGATACGCAGTATTTT; cdr3_aa: CASSIAGTTPSDTQYF
j_call: TRBJ1-1; d_call: .; clone_size: once; v_call: TRBV20-1; cdr3_nt: TGCAGTGCAGTTTACACTGAAGCTTTCTTT; cdr3_aa: CSAVYTEAFF
j_call: TRBJ1-1; d_call: .; clone_size: few; v_call: TRBV10-3; cdr3_nt: TGTGCCATCAGTGGTAGGGAAGACACTGAAGCTTTCTTT; cdr3_aa: CAISGREDTEAFF
j_call: TRBJ2-5; d_call: .; clone_size: .; v_call: TRBV6-5; cdr3_nt: TGTGCCAGCAGTTATAGTCTGAACCAAGAGACCCAGTACTTC; cdr3_aa: CASSYSLNQETQYF
j_call: TRBJ1-2; d_call: TRBD1; clone_size: .; v_call: TRBV7-9; cdr3_nt: TGTGCCAGCAGCGTGGGACAGGGGTATGGCTACACCTTC; cdr3_aa: CASSVGQGYGYTF
j_call: TRBJ1-1; d_call: .; clone_size: .; v_call: TRBV9; cdr3_nt: TGTGCCAGCAGCCCACAACAACGGGCCCTAGGCGCTGAAGCTTTCTTT; cdr3_aa: CASSPQQRALGAEAFF
j_call: TRBJ1-1; d_call: .; clone_size: .; v_call: TRBV19; cdr3_nt: TGTGCCAGTATGGAGGGCTTCACCCACACTGAAGCTTTCTTT; cdr3_aa: CASMEGFTHTEAFF
j_call: TRBJ1-2; d_call: .; clone_size: .; v_call: TRBV5-1; cdr3_nt: TGCGCCAGCAGCTCGATGACACCTAACTATGGCTACACCTTC; cdr3_aa: CASSSMTPNYGYTF
j_call: TRBJ2-7; d_call: TRBD2; clone_size: few; v_call: TRBV6-6; cdr3_nt: TGTGCCAGCAGTCGGACTAGCGGGGGGGCAAGGGGCTACGAGCAGTACTTC; cdr3_aa: CASSRTSGGARGYEQYF
j_call: TRBJ2-6; d_call: .; clone_size: .; v_call: TRBV7-9; cdr3_nt: TGTGCCAGCAGCTTAGGAAATTCTGGGGCCAACGTCCTGACTTTC; cdr3_aa: CASSLGNSGANVLTF
j_call: TRBJ2-1; d_call: .; clone_size: .; v_call: TRBV20-1; cdr3_nt: TGCAGTGCTATAGACAATGAGCAGTTCTTC; cdr3_aa: CSAIDNEQFF
j_call: TRBJ1-1; d_call: .; clone_size: .; v_call: TRBV6-5; cdr3_nt: TGTGCCAGCAGTTCGGGAGCGCGTGGGTTCACTGAAGCTTTCTTT; cdr3_aa: CASSSGARGFTEAFF
j_call: TRBJ1-2; d_call: .; clone_size: .; v_call: TRBV25-1; cdr3_nt: TGTGCCAGCAGACCCGACAGAGGTGGCTACACCTTC; cdr3_aa: CASRPDRGGYTF
j_call: TRBJ2-1; d_call: TRBD1; clone_size: .; v_call: TRBV10-1; cdr3_nt: TGCGCCAGCAGCGAGCCGGGACAGGGGACCCTCAATGAGCAGTTCTTC; cdr3_aa: CASSEPGQGTLNEQFF
j_call: TRBJ2-7; d_call: .; clone_size: .; v_call: TRBV9; cdr3_nt: TGTGCCAGCAGCCATCACCCCGGGGGCAACTCCTACGAGCAGTACTTC; cdr3_aa: CASSHHPGGNSYEQYF
j_call: TRBJ2-7; d_call: TRBD2; clone_size: .; v_call: TRBV2; cdr3_nt: TGTGCCAGCAGTGAGGGGCGGGGACTAGCCTCCTCTTCCAGCGAGCAGTACTTC; cdr3_aa: CASSEGRGLASSSSEQYF
j_call: TRBJ1-5; d_call: .; clone_size: .; v_call: TRBV6-1; cdr3_nt: TGTGCCAGCAGTGAAGGGCAGTTTAATCAGCCCCAGCATTTT; cdr3_aa: CASSEGQFNQPQHF
j_call: TRBJ2-1; d_call: .; clone_size: .; v_call: TRBV18; cdr3_nt: TGTGCCAGCTCACCACCGATGAGGGAATTGGAGCAGTTCTTC; cdr3_aa: CASSPPMRELEQFF
j_call: TRBJ1-6; d_call: .; clone_size: .; v_call: TRBV19; cdr3_nt: TGTGCCAGTAGTATAATGGGGATTGATTCACCCCTCCACTTT; cdr3_aa: CASSIMGIDSPLHF
j_call: TRBJ1-2; d_call: .; clone_size: once; v_call: TRBV7-9; cdr3_nt: TGTGCCAGCAGCCCCCACGGTCTGGATTCCAACTATGGCTACACCTTC; cdr3_aa: CASSPHGLDSNYGYTF
j_call: TRBJ2-7; d_call: TRBD1; clone_size: .; v_call: TRBV6-6; cdr3_nt: TGTGCCAGCAGCCCGACAGGGGCTGGCTACGAGCAGTACTTC; cdr3_aa: CASSPTGAGYEQYF
j_call: TRBJ2-3; d_call: .; clone_size: .; v_call: TRBV7-9; cdr3_nt: TGTGCCAGCAGCTTAAGGGACGGAACAGATACGCAGTATTTT; cdr3_aa: CASSLRDGTDTQYF
j_call: TRBJ1-4; d_call: .; clone_size: .; v_call: TRBV21-1; cdr3_nt: TGTGCCAGCAGCAATAGGGATCACATTAATGAAAAACTGTTTTTT; cdr3_aa: CASSNRDHINEKLFF
j_call: TRBJ2-1; d_call: .; clone_size: .; v_call: TRBV19; cdr3_nt: TGTGCCAGTAGTATCTCCAGGGACAATGAGCAGTTCTTC; cdr3_aa: CASSISRDNEQFF
j_call: TRBJ1-3; d_call: .; clone_size: .; v_call: TRBV21-1; cdr3_nt: TGTGCCAGCAGCAAAGAGGACACTGGAAACACCATATATTTT; cdr3_aa: CASSKEDTGNTIYF
j_call: TRBJ1-1; d_call: TRBD1; clone_size: once; v_call: TRBV6-5; cdr3_nt: TGTGCCAGCAGCTCGCCGGGACAGGGTATCCCTGAAGCTTTCTTT; cdr3_aa: CASSSPGQGIPEAFF
j_call: TRBJ2-1; d_call: .; clone_size: .; v_call: TRBV7-9; cdr3_nt: TGTGCCAGCAGCTTAGCCGGCAGGGACAATGAGCAGTTCTTC; cdr3_aa: CASSLAGRDNEQFF